This TCR beta chain stems from a study of post-analysis software for immune sequencing data. Study-wide context: Both relapsing-remitting and secondary progressive multiple sclerosis featured among the disease courses, as did progressive-relapsing multiple sclerosis.

cDNA libraries for TCR beta contained unique molecular identifiers. T cells numbering about 0.85 to 10 million yielded cDNA molecules that totaled roughly 500,000. TCRdb reprocessed the PCR reads via MiXCR and lists one record per CDR3 protein. The sample lists 430,000 or so distinct CDR3 sequences; over 30% were seen once. Findings and caveats of the study: Those samples that were prepared in the same batch co-clustered strongly by F measure. Relative to controls, patients with multiple sclerosis showed significantly lower normalized Chao1 diversity.

Turning to this clonotype: Its target is not known.

Sequencing was done on a sample of blood. The TCR originated in a girl aged 2 to 10 with multiple sclerosis.

CDR3 residues: CASRRETKNIQYF. The CDR3 region has the DNA TGCGCCAGCAGGCGGGAAACCAAAAACATTCAGTACTTC. The V and J genes are TRBV5-1 and TRBJ2-4, with D possibly TRBD2 on 6 matching bases. The germline gives CDR1 SGHRS, CDR2 YFSETQ. The length of the CDR3 is 13 residues. Trimming stripped 5 bases from V and 2 bases from J, with 8 bases between.